This T cell receptor (beta chain) was sequenced for a study of beta chain features in type 1 diabetes. Notes on the study in general: Relative to healthy donors, patients appeared to have naive, central memory and Treg TCRB repertoires that were more similar. A moderate, significant TCRB CDR3 shortening appeared in type 1 diabetes across four CD4+ subsets.

Reverse transcription of all isolated RNA meant that expressed TCRB transcripts were sequenced. Generated by immunoSEQ multiplex PCR, the TCRdb table keeps only in-frame clones and is missing some. The table includes roughly 450,000 clones, approximately 13% detected once. CDR3 length: 17 amino acids. With 2 bases clipped from V and 1 base from J, the junction kept 5 bases outside the gene matches. About this clone: Its antigen remains unknown.

The V and J genes are TRBV23-1 and TRBJ2-2; 9 nucleotides line up with TRBD1. TRBV23-1 is designated an ORF whose function remains uncertain. The receptor was derived from a man between 25 and 39 years old in good health. Material: naive CD4+ T cells from blood. CDR3 sequence (DNA): TGCGCCAGCAGTCAACCGGGGGGACAGGGGAACACCGGGGAGCTGTTTTTT. It translates to CASSQPGGQGNTGELFF.